This TCR beta chain was captured in a study of T cell responses to AZD1222 COVID-19 vaccine. Study observations and caveats: Only five or six AZD1222 recipients tested seropositive at baseline. The repertoires were collected only after the peak T cell response.

Points on this clone: What it binds is not known.

Sequenced by immunoSEQ multiplex PCR; TCRdb stores in-frame clones only, minus some. The table has more than 120,000 clones, approximately 87% seen once. Researchers grouped second doses given at about 4 or about 12 weeks into one pool. This material consisted of peripheral blood, taken 28 days after the second AZD1222 dose. The receptor was isolated from an adult who received the AZD1222 COVID-19 vaccine.

The CDR3 DNA reads TGTGCCAGCAGCTTAACCTCTAGCGGGGTGTTAAATGAGCAGTTCTTC. Its protein is CASSLTSSGVLNEQFF. This sequence joins TRBV7-3 and TRBJ2-1, with 9 bases identical to TRBD2. J lost 7 bases, V lost 0 bases, and 7 bases had no gene match. Germline V gene sequence: CDR1 SGHTA, CDR2 FQGTGA. This CDR3 contains 16 residues. Full variable domain (remainder filled in from reference TRBV7-3 and TRBJ2-1): GAGVSQTPSNKVTEKGKYVELRCDPISGHTALYWYRQSLGQGPEFLIYFQGTGAADDSGLPNDRFFAVRPEGSVSTLKIQRTERGDSAVYLCASSLTSSGVLNEQFFGPGTRLTVL.